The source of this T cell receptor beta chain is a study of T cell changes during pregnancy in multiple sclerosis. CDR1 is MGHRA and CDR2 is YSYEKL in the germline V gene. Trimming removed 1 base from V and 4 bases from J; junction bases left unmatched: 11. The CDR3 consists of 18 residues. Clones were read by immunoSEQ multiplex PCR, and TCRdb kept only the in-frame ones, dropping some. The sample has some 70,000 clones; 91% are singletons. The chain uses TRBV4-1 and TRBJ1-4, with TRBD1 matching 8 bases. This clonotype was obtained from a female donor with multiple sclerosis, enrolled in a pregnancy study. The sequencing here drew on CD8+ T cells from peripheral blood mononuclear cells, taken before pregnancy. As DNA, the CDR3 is TGCGCCAGCAGCCAAGGTCAGGGGGCGGGGGCCCTTAATGAAAAACTGTTTTTT. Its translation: CASSQGQGAGALNEKLFF.